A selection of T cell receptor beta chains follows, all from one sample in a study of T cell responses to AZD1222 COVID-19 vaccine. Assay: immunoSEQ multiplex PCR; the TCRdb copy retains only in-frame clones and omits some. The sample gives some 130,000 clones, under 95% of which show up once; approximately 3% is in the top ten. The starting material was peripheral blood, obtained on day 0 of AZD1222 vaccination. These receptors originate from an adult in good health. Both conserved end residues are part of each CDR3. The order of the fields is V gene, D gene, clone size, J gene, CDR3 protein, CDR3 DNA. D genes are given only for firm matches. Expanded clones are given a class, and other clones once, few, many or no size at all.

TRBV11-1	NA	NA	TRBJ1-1	CASSLAVENTEAFF	TGTGCCAGCAGCTTAGCGGTGGAGAACACTGAAGCTTTCTTT
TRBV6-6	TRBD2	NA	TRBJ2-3	CASSFGLAGATDTQYF	TGTGCCAGCAGTTTCGGACTAGCGGGGGCCACAGATACGCAGTATTTT
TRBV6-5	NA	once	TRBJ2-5	CASSYGGGSQETQYF	TGTGCCAGCAGTTACGGAGGGGGCAGTCAAGAGACCCAGTACTTC
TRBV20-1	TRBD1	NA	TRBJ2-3	CSASSAGGKTDTQYF	TGCAGTGCTAGTTCGGCAGGGGGTAAGACAGATACGCAGTATTTT
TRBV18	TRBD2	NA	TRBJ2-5	CASSLRLAQSGETQYF	TGTGCCAGCTCACTTAGACTAGCGCAGTCGGGAGAGACCCAGTACTTC
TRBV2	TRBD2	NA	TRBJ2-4	CASSSGTSGGAWDIQYF	TGTGCCAGCAGTTCCGGGACTAGCGGGGGGGCCTGGGACATTCAGTACTTC
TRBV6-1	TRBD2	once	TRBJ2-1	CASSGPGLAASRDEQFF	TGTGCCAGCAGTGGGCCGGGACTAGCGGCGTCTAGGGATGAGCAGTTCTTC
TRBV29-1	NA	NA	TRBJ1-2	CSVGHILYGYTF	TGCAGCGTGGGACACATCCTCTATGGCTACACCTTC
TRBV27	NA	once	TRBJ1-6	CASSGLQGYNSPLHF	TGTGCCAGCAGTGGACTTCAGGGATATAATTCACCCCTCCACTTT
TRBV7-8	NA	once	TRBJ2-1	CASSFVGGWNEQFF	TGTGCCAGCAGCTTCGTGGGGGGCTGGAATGAGCAGTTCTTC
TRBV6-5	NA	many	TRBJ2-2	CASSMDTGELFF	TGTGCCAGCAGTATGGATACCGGGGAGCTGTTTTTT
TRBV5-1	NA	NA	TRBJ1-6	CASSLSGQYNSPLHF	TGCGCCAGCAGCTTATCGGGGCAGTATAATTCACCCCTCCACTTT
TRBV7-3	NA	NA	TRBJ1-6	CASSLRSLRRESHSPLHF	TGTGCCAGCAGCTTAAGGTCCCTCCGACGGGAAAGTCATTCACCCCTCCACTTT
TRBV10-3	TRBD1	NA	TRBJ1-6	CATAGQATLNSPLHF	TGTGCCACCGCCGGACAGGCGACCCTCAATTCACCCCTCCACTTT
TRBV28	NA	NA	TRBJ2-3	CASSSSGLVDTQYF	TGTGCCAGCAGTTCCTCCGGTTTGGTAGATACGCAGTATTTT
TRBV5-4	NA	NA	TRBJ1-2	CASSKSTGPKYGYTF	TGTGCCAGCAGCAAATCGACAGGTCCGAAGTATGGCTACACCTTC
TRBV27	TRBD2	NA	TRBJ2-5	CASSPLGAGTGGETQYF	TGTGCCAGCAGTCCGCTAGGAGCGGGGACCGGAGGAGAGACCCAGTACTTC
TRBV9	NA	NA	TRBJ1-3	CASSSGSGNTIYF	TGTGCCAGCAGCAGTGGCTCTGGAAACACCATATATTTT
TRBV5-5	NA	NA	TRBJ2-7	CASSLSFAGTTSYEQYF	TGTGCCAGCAGCTTATCTTTCGCCGGGACCACATCCTACGAGCAGTACTTC
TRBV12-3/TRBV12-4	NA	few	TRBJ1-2	CATRTGGLYGYTF	TGTGCCACCCGGACCGGAGGGCTCTATGGCTACACCTTC
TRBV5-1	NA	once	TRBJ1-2	CASSLAVEAGYTF	TGCGCCAGCAGCTTGGCCGTGGAGGCCGGCTACACCTTC
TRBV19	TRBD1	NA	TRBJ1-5	CASSWDSRPQHF	TGTGCCAGTAGTTGGGACAGTCGGCCCCAGCATTTT
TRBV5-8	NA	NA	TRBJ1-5	CASSLVAGAYQPQHF	TGTGCCAGCAGCCTTGTGGCAGGGGCTTATCAGCCCCAGCATTTT
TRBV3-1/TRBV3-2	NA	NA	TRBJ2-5	CASSPGTLPQETQYF	TGTGCCAGCAGCCCTGGGACTCTCCCCCAAGAGACCCAGTACTTC
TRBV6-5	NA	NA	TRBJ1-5	CASSYFGSNQPQHF	TGTGCCAGCAGTTACTTCGGTAGCAATCAGCCCCAGCATTTT
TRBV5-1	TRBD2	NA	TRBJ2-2	CASRYLAGDTGELFF	TGCGCCAGCAGGTATCTAGCGGGAGACACCGGGGAGCTGTTTTTT
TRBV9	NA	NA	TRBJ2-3	CASSVAGSTDTQYF	TGTGCCAGCAGCGTAGCCGGGTCGACAGATACGCAGTATTTT
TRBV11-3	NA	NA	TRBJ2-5	CASSLAAGETQYF	TGTGCCAGCAGCTTAGCGGCGGGAGAGACCCAGTACTTC
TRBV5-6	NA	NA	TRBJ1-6	CASSPYGPNNSPLHF	TGTGCCAGCAGTCCCTATGGGCCGAATAATTCACCCCTCCACTTT